Shown below are 25 T cell receptor beta chains from a single sample sequenced in a study of blood T cell repertoires in COVID-19. TCRdb keeps only in-frame clones here, not all; method: immunoSEQ multiplex PCR. The sample lists over 200,000 clones, 75% to 95% occurring once. The sequenced material came from peripheral blood. The receptors stem from a person under 30 with COVID-19, enrolled during active disease.

The chain uses TRBV6-8 and TRBJ2-3; D remains unclear. The CDR3 is 15 residues long. Looked up from germline, CDR1 is MNHGY and CDR2 is SAAAGT. V was clipped by 4 bases and J by 4 bases, with 15 bases between them. The CDR3 DNA sequence: TGTGCCAGCAGTTCCGCCGGGTCCAAAGCAGATACGCAGTATTTT. Translation gives CASSSAGSKADTQYF.

The genes are TRBV7-2 and TRBJ1-2, with 9 bases lining up with TRBD1. This CDR3 is built from 15 residues. CDR1 SGHTA and CDR2 FQGNSA come from the germline V gene. J gave up 7 bases and V 5 bases, and 11 bases lay outside the gene matches. CDR3 loop: CASSLGQGKVGGYTF. The DNA of the CDR3 is TGTGCCAGCAGCCTTGGACAGGGGAAAGTCGGTGGCTACACCTTC.

In its sample, this clone was seen a few times. This chain connects TRBV12-5 to TRBJ2-3; 11 positions match TRBD1. V dropped 6 bases and J dropped 4; count of bases not matched to a gene: 9. CDR3 length: 16 amino acids. Germline-derived CDR1 and CDR2 are LGHNT and FRNRAP. The CDR3 spells CASGAGTGGVADTQYF. The DNA of the CDR3 is TGTGCTAGTGGCGCCGGGACAGGGGGTGTCGCAGATACGCAGTATTTT.

The chain employs TRBV28 and TRBJ1-3, with D unclear. V gave up 8 bases and J gave up 2 bases, with 4 bases separating them. This CDR3 contains 11 residues. CDR1 and CDR2 from the germline V gene are MDHEN and SYDVKM. The CDR3 region has the DNA TGTGCCAGCGGCCCTGGAAACACCATATATTTT. It translates to CASGPGNTIYF.

The chain recombines TRBV9 with TRBJ2-7; D not resolved. V was pared by 3 bases and J by 9 bases, with 13 bases between. Per germline, CDR1 SGDLS and CDR2 YYNGEE. The CDR3 totals 12 residues. The CDR3 region has the DNA TGTGCCAGCAGCGGAGCTACGAGGAGGCAGTACTTC. Protein: CASSGATRRQYF.

The J gene is TRBJ1-6, the V gene TRBV4-2; 9 positions agree with TRBD1. The CDR3 loop spans 16 amino acids. The ends lost 0 bases at V and 9 bases at J; junction bases unmatched: 6. The germline CDR1 and CDR2 sequences are LGHNA and YNFKEQ. CDR3 sequence (DNA): TGTGCCAGCAGCCAAGAGGAGGGACAGGGAATTTCACCCCTCCACTTT. Amino acid sequence: CASSQEEGQGISPLHF.

V gene TRBV19 combines with J gene TRBJ1-1; 7 positions match TRBD1. CDR1 and CDR2 from the germline V gene are LNHDA and SQIVND (reference sequence). This CDR3 region has 15 residues. After removal of 5 bases from V and 2 bases from J, the junction contained 8 bases not matched to a gene. CDR3 DNA: TGTGCCAGTAGTGACTGGGCAGGGGGAAACACTGAAGCTTTCTTT. Encoded protein: CASSDWAGGNTEAFF. The full variable domain, rest sourced from reference TRBV19 and TRBJ1-1, is DGGITQSPKYLFRKEGQNVTLSCEQNLNHDAMYWYRQDPGQGLRLIYYSQIVNDFQKGDIAEGYSVSREKKESFPLTVTSAQKNPTAFYLCASSDWAGGNTEAFFGQGTRLTVV.

The V call is TRBV9, the J call TRBJ2-1; perhaps TRBD2 as D (6 bases). The V end lost 0 bases, the J end lost 5 bases, and 9 bases lay between the germline ends. The germline V gene has CDR1 SGDLS and CDR2 YYNGEE. CDR3 length: 14 amino acids. CDR3 loop: CASSVGGTHNEQFF. As DNA, the CDR3 is TGTGCCAGCAGCGTAGGGGGGACTCACAATGAGCAGTTCTTC.

This clone was detected only a few times. The chain carries TRBV9 and TRBJ1-1; D call uncertain. Germline values: CDR1 SGDLS, CDR2 YYNGEE. The CDR3 is 15 residues long. Trimming removed 3 bases at V and 0 bases at J, with 12 bases between. The CDR3 is CASSGGSLLNTEAFF. The CDR3 DNA reads as TGTGCCAGCAGCGGAGGATCGTTATTGAACACTGAAGCTTTCTTT.

The chain links TRBV6-6 to TRBJ1-5; D may be TRBD1 (5 bases). The CDR3 totals 16 residues. Trimming removed 6 bases from V and 3 bases from J, with 18 bases in between. The germline gives CDR1 MNHNY, CDR2 SVGAGI (reference sequence). The CDR3 sequence: CASSLSPGGYNQPQHF. CDR3 DNA: TGTGCCAGCAGCCTATCCCCCGGGGGTTACAATCAGCCCCAGCATTTT.

The rearrangement uses TRBV28 and TRBJ2-2, with TRBD1 identical over 7 bases. The CDR3 has 13 amino acids. Germline V CDR1 and CDR2: MDHEN, SYDVKM. V lost 4 bases to trimming and J lost 4 bases; unmatched junction nucleotides: 0. The CDR3 sequence is CASSSGGTGELFF. CDR3 DNA: TGTGCCAGCAGTTCAGGGGGCACCGGGGAGCTGTTTTTT.

The V call is TRBV24-1, the J call TRBJ2-3, with 11 bases aligning to TRBD2. Trimming took 7 bases from V and 5 from J; bases not matched to a gene: 7. The CDR3 is 15 amino acids. Germline V gives CDR1 KGHDR, CDR2 SFDVKD. DNA for the CDR3: TGTGCCACCAGAACCGGGACTAGCGGAGGAGATACGCAGTATTTT. Amino acids: CATRTGTSGGDTQYF.

The CDR3 DNA follows: TGTGCCAGCAGTTACCGGGAGGGGAGAGACTATGGCTACACCTTC. Translating it yields CASSYREGRDYGYTF. The gene calls are TRBV6-5 and TRBJ1-2; D may be TRBD1 (5 bases). The germline CDR1 and CDR2 sequences are MNHEY and SVGAGI. The CDR3 length is 15 residues. The V gene lost 2 bases and the J gene lost 3 bases, with 13 bases spanning the gap.

The chain joins TRBV6-4 to TRBJ1-5, with D uncertain. The germline CDR1 and CDR2 sequences are MRHNA and SNTAGT. V was trimmed by 4 bases and J by 3 bases, leaving 10 bases between them. There are 14 residues in the CDR3. The CDR3 region is CASSVGVDNQPQHF. The DNA for the CDR3 is TGTGCCAGCAGTGTGGGCGTAGACAATCAGCCCCAGCATTTT.

The V call is TRBV13, the J call TRBJ2-3, with D possibly being TRBD2 (6 bases). This CDR3 contains 16 residues. Germline V gene lookup returns CDR1 PRHDT and CDR2 FYEKMQ (reference sequence). Trimming left V 5 bases short and J 1 base short, with 16 bases between. The CDR3 sequence is CASSLPGLSGTDTQYF. The CDR3 bases are TGTGCCAGCAGCCTACCGGGACTTAGCGGCACAGATACGCAGTATTTT.

The J gene is TRBJ1-1, the V gene TRBV12-3 or TRBV12-4; no reliable D call. Trimming took off 3 bases at V and 5 bases at J, with 7 bases between the two ends. The CDR3 consists of 12 residues. The CDR3 region is CASSFSGTEAFF. CDR3 nucleotides: TGTGCCAGCAGTTTCAGTGGTACTGAAGCTTTCTTT.

The chain links TRBV4-2 to TRBJ2-7, with 7 bases matching TRBD2. V was pared by 3 bases and J by 13 bases, with 18 bases of the junction left unmatched. Germline CDR1 is LGHNA and CDR2 is YNFKEQ. The CDR3 runs to 15 residues. CDR3 sequence (DNA): TGTGCCAGCAGCCACGACGGTCAGCGGGACTTTCCTGTCTACTTC. This translates into CASSHDGQRDFPVYF.

This chain links TRBV7-9 with TRBJ2-3, with 8 bases identical to TRBD2. This CDR3 has 17 residues. The junction had 13 bases not matched to a gene; V was cut back by 3 bases and J by 5 bases. From germline, CDR1 is SEHNR and CDR2 FQNEAQ (reference sequence). The CDR3 sequence is CASSFRDGAGGGDTQYF. CDR3 DNA: TGTGCCAGCAGCTTCCGGGACGGGGCGGGAGGTGGAGATACGCAGTATTTT.

The rearrangement uses TRBV18 and TRBJ2-5; 10 nucleotides line up with TRBD2. The CDR3 runs to 18 residues. Germline lookup yields CDR1 KGHSH and CDR2 LQKENI. The trim removed 5 bases at V and 5 bases at J, leaving 17 bases unmatched. As DNA, the CDR3 is TGTGCCAGCTCATCGCCGGGACTAGCGACACCAGAGAGGGAGACCCAGTACTTC. This translates into CASSSPGLATPERETQYF.

The rearrangement links TRBV19 to TRBJ1-2; 11 bases are shared with TRBD1. The germline CDR1 and CDR2 sequences are LNHDA and SQIVND (reference sequence). V was pared by 4 bases and J by 6 bases, with 4 bases of the junction left unmatched. The CDR3 runs to 14 residues. The CDR3 is CASSKGQGADGYTF. DNA of the CDR3: TGTGCCAGTAGTAAAGGACAGGGGGCCGATGGCTACACCTTC. Full variable domain (missing parts from reference TRBV19 and TRBJ1-2): DGGITQSPKYLFRKEGQNVTLSCEQNLNHDAMYWYRQDPGQGLRLIYYSQIVNDFQKGDIAEGYSVSREKKESFPLTVTSAQKNPTAFYLCASSKGQGADGYTFGSGTRLTVV.

The V call is TRBV5-4, the J call TRBJ1-4; 7 bases match TRBD1. The length of the CDR3 is 14 residues. After removal of 4 bases from V and 7 bases from J, the junction contained 7 bases not matched to a gene. Germline V lookup: CDR1 SGHNT, CDR2 YYREEE (reference sequence). The CDR3 bases are TGTGCCAGCAGCGGTGACAGGGTCGGTGAAAAACTGTTTTTT. It codes for CASSGDRVGEKLFF.

To note about this clone: The same CDR3 also results from other DNA sequences found in this sample. The CDR3 nucleotides are TGCGCCAGCAGCCAAGTAGCGGGAGGCTACGAGCAGTACTTC. This translates into CASSQVAGGYEQYF. V is TRBV4-1 and J is TRBJ2-7; 10 bases fit TRBD2. Germline V gene lookup returns CDR1 MGHRA and CDR2 YSYEKL. The trim removed 1 base at V and 3 bases at J, leaving 0 bases unmatched. CDR3 length equals 14 residues.

This clone was counted once. The chain recombines TRBV9 with TRBJ2-5; D might be TRBD2 (5 bases). Trimming cost V 0 bases and J 7 bases, with 13 bases left between them. The CDR3 is 14 amino acids. CDR1 and CDR2 from the germline V gene are SGDLS and YYNGEE. The CDR3, as DNA: TGTGCCAGCAGCGTAGGGGAGACTGTTACGACCCAGTACTTC. It is translated as CASSVGETVTTQYF.

The rearrangement uses TRBV5-1 and TRBJ2-3; TRBD2 matches at 10 bases. Unmatched junction bases numbered 5, after V lost 4 bases and J lost 0 bases. The CDR3 length is 16 residues. Germline CDR1 is SGHRS and CDR2 is YFSETQ. CDR3: CASSTGLAASTDTQYF. CDR3 sequence (DNA): TGCGCCAGCAGCACAGGACTAGCGGCTAGCACAGATACGCAGTATTTT.

This clone has more than one count but fewer than ten. V and J are TRBV4-3 and TRBJ2-1; 7 bases match TRBD2. The germline gives CDR1 LGHNA, CDR2 YSLEER. J gave up 4 bases and V 4 bases, and 10 bases lay outside the gene matches. The CDR3 sequence is 16 residues long. CDR3 nucleotide sequence: TGCGCCAGCAGCCGGGATAGCGGGCATCCTTACAATGAGCAGTTCTTC. Translation: CASSRDSGHPYNEQFF.